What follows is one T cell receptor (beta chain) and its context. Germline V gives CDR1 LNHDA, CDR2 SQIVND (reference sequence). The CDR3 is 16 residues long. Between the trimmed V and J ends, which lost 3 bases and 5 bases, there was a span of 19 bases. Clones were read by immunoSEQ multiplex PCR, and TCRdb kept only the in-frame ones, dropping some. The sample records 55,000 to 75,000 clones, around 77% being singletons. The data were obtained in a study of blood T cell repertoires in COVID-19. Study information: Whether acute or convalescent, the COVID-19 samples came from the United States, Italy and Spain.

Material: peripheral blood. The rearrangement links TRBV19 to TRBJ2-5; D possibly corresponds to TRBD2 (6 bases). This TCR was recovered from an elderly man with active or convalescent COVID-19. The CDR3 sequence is CASSIPGRLGAETQYF. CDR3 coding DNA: TGTGCCAGTAGTATTCCCGGCAGACTAGGGGCGGAGACCCAGTACTTC.